Here is one TCR beta chain with its context. Per the germline V gene, CDR1 is SEHNR and CDR2 is FQNEAQ (reference sequence). The CDR3 is 20 amino acids. V lost 5 bases, J lost 0 bases, and 17 bases stayed unmatched. These data come from a study of blood T cells in healthy people across ages. Whole-study context: Roughly one uniquely barcoded beta molecule per two T cells was captured.

A second PCR of roughly 7 to 11 cycles used a sample-barcoded 5' primer and a J-beta primer mix. MiXCR, applied by TCRdb to the 5' RACE reads, yields one record per CDR3 protein. The sample comprises fewer than 600,000 distinct CDR3 sequences, about 28% of which are singletons, and 3% to 4.5% rests with the top ten. This sample was also put to use in a study of T cells of mothers and their children. That report adds: Using around 1.4 ug per 15 ul, all extracted RNA underwent cDNA synthesis.

Sequenced: blood. The receptor comes from a boy aged 2 to 9 in good health. The chain uses TRBV7-9 and TRBJ2-4; 9 nucleotides agree with TRBD2. In DNA, the CDR3 is TGTGCCAGCAGCCACCTTACAGCTAGCGGGGATTATCTAGCCAAAAACATTCAGTACTTC. The encoded protein is CASSHLTASGDYLAKNIQYF.